This T cell receptor (beta chain) was captured in a study of CD8 T cells in Susac syndrome. Reverse transcription of roughly 0.45 to 1 ug RNA used random hexamers. The method of amplification for TCR beta CDR3 was immunoSEQ multiplex PCR, covering 54 Vbeta and 13 Jbeta. Using its own MiXCR run on the immunoSEQ multiplex PCR reads, TCRdb lists one record per CDR3 protein. The top ten clones hold approximately 0.3% of a sample with 120,000 to 150,000 distinct CDR3 sequences, around 94% of them seen once. Bulk CD8+ and CD4+ cells came from magnetic negative isolation; CD8+ TEMRA by FACS. CDR3 size: 17 residues. Germline V gene lookup returns CDR1 SGHTA and CDR2 FQGNSA. J lost 8 bases, V lost 3 bases, and 14 bases had no gene match.

Sequencing input: CD8+ T cells from PBMCs. This sequence was found in a human donor in good health. V gene TRBV7-2 combines with J gene TRBJ2-1; 9 bases agree with TRBD2. CDR3 in amino acids: CASSFVGAGGLIYEQFF. The DNA for the CDR3 is TGTGCCAGCAGCTTTGTTGGGGCGGGAGGGCTAATCTATGAGCAGTTCTTC.